This T cell receptor beta chain was retrieved from a study of T cells in Graves' hyperthyroidism and ophthalmopathy. Whole-study results and caveats: The blood repertoire included most of the expanded thyroid clonotypes above 0.001. Researchers report that a 13 V-J model separated ophthalmopathy from stable hyperthyroidism.

Concerning this clonotype: Its target is not known.

RNA transcripts yielded amplified TCR beta CDR3 regions. HTBI primers were the set used in a first-round RT-PCR of the TCR CDR3. In TCRdb, the multiplex PCR reads were re-called with MiXCR into one record per CDR3 protein. The table lists about 610,000 distinct CDR3 sequences, approximately 14% of them singletons, with approximately 4.3% in the top ten. CDR3 length: 15 amino acids. The V gene's germline CDR1 is KGHDR and CDR2 SFDVKD. V dropped 5 bases and J dropped 2 bases, with 14 bases sitting between them. The chain couples TRBV24-1 to TRBJ2-5; D may be TRBD1 or TRBD2 (5 bases each). The specimen sequenced was blood. The sequence came from a woman aged 40-49 years with Graves' ophthalmopathy. CDR3 region: CATSALRGEQETQYF. In DNA, the CDR3 is TGTGCCACCAGTGCTCTCCGGGGCGAACAAGAGACCCAGTACTTC.